This entry is about one T cell receptor (beta chain). Its antigen is undetermined. Between the trimmed V and J ends, which lost 6 bases and 3 bases, there was a span of 9 bases. CDR3 length equals 12 residues. The V gene's germline CDR1 is SNHLY and CDR2 FYNNEI. Healthy Caucasians were all of the donors. The source of the sample is a study of identical twins. General study results and limits: Rather than following the same donors, the conclusions depended on cross-sectional statistical analysis.

TCRdb passed the 5' RACE reads through MiXCR, listing each CDR3 protein once. The sample holds hundreds of thousands of distinct CDR3 sequences, roughly 7% seen once. These data were also filed under a second study, of yellow fever vaccine responses in identical twins.

The sequence was obtained from a woman in her late teens or twenties in good health. This chain uses TRBV2 with TRBJ2-7, with D tentatively TRBD2 (6 bases). Sequencing was carried out using memory (CD45RO+) T cells sorted from blood. CDR3 residues: CASSRLDYEQYF. In DNA, the CDR3 is TGTGCCAGCAGCCGACTAGACTACGAGCAGTACTTC. The entire variable domain, with the rest obtained from reference TRBV2 and TRBJ2-7, is as follows: EPEVTQTPSHQVTQMGQEVILRCVPISNHLYFYWYRQILGQKVEFLVSFYNNEISEKSEIFDDQFSVERPDGSNFTLKIRSTKLEDSAMYFCASSRLDYEQYFGPGTRLTVT.